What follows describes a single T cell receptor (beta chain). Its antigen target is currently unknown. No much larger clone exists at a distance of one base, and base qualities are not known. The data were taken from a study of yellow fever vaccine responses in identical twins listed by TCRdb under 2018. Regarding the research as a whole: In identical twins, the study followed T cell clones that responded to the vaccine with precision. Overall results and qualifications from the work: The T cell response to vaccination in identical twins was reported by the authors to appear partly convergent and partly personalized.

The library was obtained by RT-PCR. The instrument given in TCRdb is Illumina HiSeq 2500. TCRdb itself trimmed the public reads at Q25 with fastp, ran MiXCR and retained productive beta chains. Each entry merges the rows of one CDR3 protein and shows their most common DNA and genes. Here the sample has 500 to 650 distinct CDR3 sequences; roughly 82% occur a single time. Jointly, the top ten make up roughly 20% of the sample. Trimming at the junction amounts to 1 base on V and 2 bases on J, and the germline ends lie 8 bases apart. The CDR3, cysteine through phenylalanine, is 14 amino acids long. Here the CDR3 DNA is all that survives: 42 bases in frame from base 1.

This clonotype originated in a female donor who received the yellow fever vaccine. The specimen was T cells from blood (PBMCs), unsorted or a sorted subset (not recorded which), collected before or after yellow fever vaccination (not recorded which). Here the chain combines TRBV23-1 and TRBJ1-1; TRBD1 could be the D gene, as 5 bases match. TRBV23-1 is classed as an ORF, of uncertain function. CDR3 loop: CASSQFGGNTEAFF. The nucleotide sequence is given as TGCGCCAGCAGTCAATTTGGGGGTAACACTGAAGCTTTCTTT.